This is a list of T cell receptor beta chains from one sample in a study of T cells in Graves' hyperthyroidism and ophthalmopathy. Using its own MiXCR run on the multiplex PCR reads, TCRdb lists one record per CDR3 protein. The sample comprises over 450,000 distinct CDR3 sequences, 17% of which are singletons, and around 17% rests with the top ten. The specimen was blood. The receptors derive from a woman younger than 35 with Graves' ophthalmopathy. Each CDR3 is given with its conserved first and last residue. D genes are given only for firm matches. The size of a clone is reported for some rows only, either as once, few or many, or as a class for expanded clones.

v_gene,d_gene,abundance,j_gene,CDR3aa,CDR3nt
TRBV20-1,TRBD2,few,TRBJ2-5,CSAGRGEKETQYF,TGCAGTGCTGGGCGGGGGGAAAAAGAGACCCAGTACTTC
TRBV20-1,TRBD1,.,TRBJ1-2,CSADTTGGARGYTF,TGCAGTGCTGACACGACAGGGGGCGCCCGGGGCTACACCTTC
TRBV30,TRBD2,.,TRBJ2-7,CAWNTGLLYEQYF,TGTGCCTGGAACACGGGACTACTCTACGAGCAGTACTTC
TRBV12-3/TRBV12-4,.,many,TRBJ2-1,CASASGRPNEQFF,TGTGCCAGCGCATCGGGGAGGCCCAATGAGCAGTTCTTC
TRBV18,.,many,TRBJ2-5,CASRKSRIEETQYF,TGTGCCAGCCGTAAGTCAAGGATTGAAGAGACCCAGTACTTC
TRBV20-1,TRBD2,.,TRBJ2-4,CSAALRASGDLAKNIQYF,TGCAGTGCAGCCCTACGGGCTAGCGGGGACCTAGCCAAAAACATTCAGTACTTC
TRBV18,.,.,TRBJ1-3,CASSPPLGRASGNTIYF,TGTGCCAGCTCACCGCCCCTCGGTCGTGCCTCTGGAAACACCATATATTTT
TRBV3-1,TRBD2,few,TRBJ2-7,CASSLTSGGREQYF,TGTGCCAGCAGCTTGACTAGCGGGGGGAGGGAGCAGTACTTC
TRBV6-1,TRBD2,few,TRBJ2-1,CAVLAGDYNEQFF,TGTGCCGTCCTAGCGGGGGATTACAATGAGCAGTTCTTC
TRBV28,TRBD2,many,TRBJ2-7,CASSPRAGGTEQYF,TGTGCCAGCAGTCCACGAGCGGGAGGTACCGAGCAGTACTTC
TRBV5-1,TRBD2,many,TRBJ2-7,CASSPATSGGPYEQYF,TGCGCCAGCAGCCCCGCAACTAGCGGGGGACCCTACGAGCAGTACTTC
TRBV11-2,TRBD2,many,TRBJ2-3,CASSASPRAGADTQYF,TGTGCCAGCAGCGCCAGCCCCCGCGCGGGGGCAGATACGCAGTATTTT
TRBV27,.,.,TRBJ2-7,CASSPLPPPYEQYF,TGTGCCAGCAGCCCCCTTCCGCCGCCCTACGAGCAGTACTTC
TRBV7-9,.,many,TRBJ2-7,CASSNVPWYEQYF,TGTGCCAGCAGCAACGTCCCCTGGTACGAGCAGTACTTC
TRBV7-9,.,few,TRBJ1-4,CASSSKTNEKLFF,TGTGCCAGCAGTAGTAAGACTAATGAAAAACTGTTTTTT
TRBV19,TRBD1,few,TRBJ2-1,CASSPGTGPYNEQFF,TGTGCCAGTAGTCCCGGGACAGGGCCCTACAATGAGCAGTTCTTC
TRBV10-3,.,.,TRBJ2-5,CAISGTGLPQETQYF,TGTGCCATCAGTGGAACGGGACTCCCACAAGAGACCCAGTACTTC
TRBV25-1,TRBD1,few,TRBJ2-7,CASSGRDRGSYEQYF,TGTGCCAGCAGTGGCCGGGACAGGGGGTCCTACGAGCAGTACTTC
TRBV28,TRBD2,many,TRBJ2-7,CASSTGPSGDYEQYF,TGTGCCAGCAGCACGGGGCCCAGCGGGGACTACGAGCAGTACTTC
TRBV18,TRBD1,many,TRBJ1-1,CASSPGQGQMGTEAFF,TGTGCCAGCTCACCAGGACAGGGACAGATGGGCACTGAAGCTTTCTTT
TRBV6-5,.,many,TRBJ1-2,CASSYSTGWGYTF,TGTGCCAGCAGTTACTCTACGGGTTGGGGCTACACCTTC
TRBV19,.,.,TRBJ2-1,CASSTLLAYNEQFF,TGTGCCAGTAGTACGTTACTAGCCTACAATGAGCAGTTCTTC
TRBV6-1,.,many,TRBJ1-1,CASSAFQYTEAFF,TGTGCCAGCAGTGCGTTCCAGTACACTGAAGCTTTCTTT
TRBV6-1,.,few,TRBJ2-5,CASSEAPYQETQYF,TGTGCCAGCAGTGAAGCCCCCTACCAAGAGACCCAGTACTTC
TRBV2,TRBD2,many,TRBJ2-7,CASSEARLAGVDEQYF,TGTGCCAGCAGTGAAGCGCGACTAGCGGGAGTCGACGAGCAGTACTTC
TRBV6-1,TRBD2,many,TRBJ2-1,CASRGLANEQFF,TGTGCCAGCAGAGGACTAGCCAATGAGCAGTTCTTC
TRBV6-1,.,many,TRBJ2-5,CASSDPGGPRVVGDF,TGTGCCAGCAGTGACCCCGGGGGACCCCGGGTAGTTGGGGACTTC
TRBV10-3,TRBD2,few,TRBJ2-1,CAINHGGGSYNEQFF,TGTGCCATCAACCACGGGGGGGGCTCCTACAATGAGCAGTTCTTC
TRBV6-1,.,few,TRBJ2-2,CASGRQRLNTGELFF,TGTGCCAGCGGCCGACAGAGACTAAACACCGGGGAGCTGTTTTTT
TRBV7-3,.,.,TRBJ2-5,CASSSLTGTRSVQYF,TGTGCCAGCAGCTCCCTAACCGGGACGAGAAGCGTCCAGTACTTC
TRBV28,TRBD1,.,TRBJ2-6,CASSLIGWTGGSGANVLTF,TGTGCCAGCAGTTTGATTGGGTGGACAGGGGGTTCTGGGGCCAACGTCCTGACTTTC